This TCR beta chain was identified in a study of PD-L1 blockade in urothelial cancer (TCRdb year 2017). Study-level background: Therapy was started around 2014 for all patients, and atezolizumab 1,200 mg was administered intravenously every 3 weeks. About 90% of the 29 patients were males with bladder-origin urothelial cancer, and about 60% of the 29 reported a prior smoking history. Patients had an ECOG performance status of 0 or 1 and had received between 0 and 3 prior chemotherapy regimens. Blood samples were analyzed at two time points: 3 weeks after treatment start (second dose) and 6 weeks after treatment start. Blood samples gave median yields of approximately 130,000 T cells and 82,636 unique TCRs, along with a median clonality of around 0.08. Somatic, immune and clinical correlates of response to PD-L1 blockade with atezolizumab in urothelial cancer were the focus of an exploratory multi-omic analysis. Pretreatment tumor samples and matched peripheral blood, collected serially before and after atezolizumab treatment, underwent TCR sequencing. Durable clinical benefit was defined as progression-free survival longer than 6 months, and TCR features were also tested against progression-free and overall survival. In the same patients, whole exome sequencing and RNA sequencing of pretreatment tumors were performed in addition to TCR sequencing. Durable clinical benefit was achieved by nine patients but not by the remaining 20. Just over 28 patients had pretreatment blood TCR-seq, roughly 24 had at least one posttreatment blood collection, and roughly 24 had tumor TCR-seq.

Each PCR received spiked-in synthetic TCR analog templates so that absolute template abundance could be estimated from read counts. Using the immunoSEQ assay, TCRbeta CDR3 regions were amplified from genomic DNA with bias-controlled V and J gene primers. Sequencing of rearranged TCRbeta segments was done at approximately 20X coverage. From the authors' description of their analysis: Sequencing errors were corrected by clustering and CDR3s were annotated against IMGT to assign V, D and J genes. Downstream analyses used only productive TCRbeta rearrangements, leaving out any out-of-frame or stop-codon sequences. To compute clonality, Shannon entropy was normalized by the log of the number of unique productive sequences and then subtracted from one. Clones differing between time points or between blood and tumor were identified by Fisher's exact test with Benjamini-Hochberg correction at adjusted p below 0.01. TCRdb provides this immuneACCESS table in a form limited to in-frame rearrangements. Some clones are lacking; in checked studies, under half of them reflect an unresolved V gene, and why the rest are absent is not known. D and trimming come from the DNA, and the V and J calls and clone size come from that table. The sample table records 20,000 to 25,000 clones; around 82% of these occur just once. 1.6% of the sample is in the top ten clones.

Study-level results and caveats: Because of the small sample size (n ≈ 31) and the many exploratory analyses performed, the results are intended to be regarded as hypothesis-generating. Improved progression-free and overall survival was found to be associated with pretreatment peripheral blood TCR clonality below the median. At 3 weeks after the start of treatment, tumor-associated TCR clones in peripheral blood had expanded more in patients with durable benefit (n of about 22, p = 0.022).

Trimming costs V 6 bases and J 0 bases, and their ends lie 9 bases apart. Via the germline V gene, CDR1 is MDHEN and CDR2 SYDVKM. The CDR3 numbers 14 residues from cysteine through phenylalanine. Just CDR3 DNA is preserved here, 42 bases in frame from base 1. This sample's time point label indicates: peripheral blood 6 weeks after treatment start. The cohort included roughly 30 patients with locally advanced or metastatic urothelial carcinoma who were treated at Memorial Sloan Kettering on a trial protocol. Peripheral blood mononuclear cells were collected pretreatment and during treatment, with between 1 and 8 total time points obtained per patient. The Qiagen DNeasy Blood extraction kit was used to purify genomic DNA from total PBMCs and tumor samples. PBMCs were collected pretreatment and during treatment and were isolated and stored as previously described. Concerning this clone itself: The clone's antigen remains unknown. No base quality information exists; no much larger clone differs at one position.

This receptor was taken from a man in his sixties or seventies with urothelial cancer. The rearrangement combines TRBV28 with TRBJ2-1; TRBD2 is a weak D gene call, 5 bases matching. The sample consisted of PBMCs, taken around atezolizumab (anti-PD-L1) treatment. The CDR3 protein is CASSLGSSYNEQFF. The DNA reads TGTGCCAGCAGCTTAGGGAGCTCCTACAATGAGCAGTTCTTC.